This TCR delta chain came from a study of gamma-delta T cells after stem cell transplantation. TCRdb fed the RT-PCR reads into CATT to redo clone calling. The table shows about 7,800 delta-chain clones, with more than 12% occurring only once. The CDR3 sequence is 16 residues long. Germline V gives CDR1 GEAIGNYY, CDR2 EKD. With respect to this clone: Since a much larger clone is just one base distant, this may be a read error.

This chain joins TRDV2 and TRDJ3, with a possible D match to TRDD3 (6 bases). Specimen: gamma-delta T cells. The TCR originated in a human donor. It is not recorded whose cells these are; they may come from a transplant donor. The CDR3 loop is CACDLTGTWGTRQMFF. DNA of the CDR3: TGTGCCTGTGACCTTACTGGGACCTGGGGCACCCGACAGATGTTTTTC.